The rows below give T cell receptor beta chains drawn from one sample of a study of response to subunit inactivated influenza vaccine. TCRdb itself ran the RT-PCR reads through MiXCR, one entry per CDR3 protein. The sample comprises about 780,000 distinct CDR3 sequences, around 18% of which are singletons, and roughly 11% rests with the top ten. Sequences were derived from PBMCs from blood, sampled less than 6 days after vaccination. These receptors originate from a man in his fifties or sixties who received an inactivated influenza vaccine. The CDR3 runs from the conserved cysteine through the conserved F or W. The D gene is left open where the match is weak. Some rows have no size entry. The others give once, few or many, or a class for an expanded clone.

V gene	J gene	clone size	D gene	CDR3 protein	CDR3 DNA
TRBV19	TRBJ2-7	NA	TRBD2	CASSIYTSERYEQYF	TGTGCCAGTAGTATATACACTAGCGAACGCTACGAGCAGTACTTC
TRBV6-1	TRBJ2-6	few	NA	CASSERGISSTGANVLTF	TGTGCCAGCAGTGAAAGGGGCATCTCCTCGACTGGGGCCAACGTCCTGACTTTC
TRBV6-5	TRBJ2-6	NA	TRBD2	CASSYSGTSGISGANVLTF	TGTGCCAGCAGTTACTCCGGGACTAGCGGGATATCAGGGGCCAACGTCCTGACTTTC
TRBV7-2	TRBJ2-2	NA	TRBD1	CASSSYRTGVNTGELFF	TGTGCCAGCAGCTCATATAGGACAGGGGTTAACACCGGGGAGCTGTTTTTT
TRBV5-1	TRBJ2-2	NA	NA	CASSGQNQATGELFF	TGCGCCAGCAGTGGTCAGAACCAGGCCACCGGGGAGCTGTTTTTT
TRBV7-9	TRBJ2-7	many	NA	CASSSITYEQYF	TGTGCCAGCAGCAGCATAACCTACGAGCAGTACTTC
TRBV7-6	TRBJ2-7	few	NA	CASSLEGQGSYEQYF	TGTGCCAGCAGCTTAGAAGGTCAGGGTTCCTACGAGCAGTACTTC
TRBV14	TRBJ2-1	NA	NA	CASSQWITSNEQFF	TGTGCCAGCAGCCAGTGGATTACGAGCAATGAGCAGTTCTTC
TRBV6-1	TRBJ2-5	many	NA	CASSVNEAALGAQYF	TGTGCCAGCAGTGTTAATGAGGCAGCTTTAGGGGCCCAGTACTTC
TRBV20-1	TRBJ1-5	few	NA	CSLGNQPQHF	TGTTCCCTCGGCAATCAGCCCCAGCATTTT
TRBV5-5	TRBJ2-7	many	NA	CASSSQSSYEQYF	TGTGCCAGCAGCTCCCAGAGCTCCTACGAGCAGTACTTC
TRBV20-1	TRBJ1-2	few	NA	CSARRAVGGYTF	TGCAGTGCTAGAAGGGCCGTGGGAGGCTACACCTTC
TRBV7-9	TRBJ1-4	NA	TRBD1	CASSPTGGNEKLFF	TGTGCCAGCAGCCCGACAGGGGGGAATGAAAAACTGTTTTTT
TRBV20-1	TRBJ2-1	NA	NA	CSARRLRQEDYNEQFF	TGCAGTGCTAGACGATTGCGACAGGAAGACTACAATGAGCAGTTCTTC
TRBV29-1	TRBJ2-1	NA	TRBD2	CSVALAGGPFEQFF	TGCAGCGTCGCACTAGCGGGAGGGCCTTTTGAGCAGTTCTTC
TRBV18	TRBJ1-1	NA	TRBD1	CASSPQRTGVNTEAFF	TGTGCCAGCTCACCACAGCGGACAGGGGTGAACACTGAAGCTTTCTTT
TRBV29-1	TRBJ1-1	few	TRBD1	CSVGNRGQTEAFF	TGCAGCGTTGGAAACAGGGGGCAAACTGAAGCTTTCTTT
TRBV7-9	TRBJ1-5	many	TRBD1	CASRDRDSNQPQHF	TGTGCCAGTCGGGACAGGGATAGCAATCAGCCCCAGCATTTT
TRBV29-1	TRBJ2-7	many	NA	CSVTRGPNEQYF	TGCAGCGTTACCAGGGGTCCTAACGAGCAGTACTTC
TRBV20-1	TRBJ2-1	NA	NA	CSARGDNHNEQFF	TGCAGTGCTAGAGGGGACAACCACAATGAGCAGTTCTTC
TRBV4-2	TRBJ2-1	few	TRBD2	CASSQDPSSGSRDEQFF	TGTGCCAGCAGCCAAGATCCTTCGAGCGGGAGCCGGGATGAGCAGTTCTTC
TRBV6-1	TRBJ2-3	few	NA	CASERSTDTQYF	TGTGCCAGCGAGCGGAGCACAGATACGCAGTATTTT
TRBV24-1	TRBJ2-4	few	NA	CATSLAGTDIQYF	TGTGCCACCAGTCTTGCAGGGACGGACATTCAGTACTTC
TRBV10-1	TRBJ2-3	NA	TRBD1	CASSESFEPGQGTTDTQYF	TGCGCCAGCAGTGAGTCGTTCGAACCGGGACAGGGTACGACAGATACGCAGTATTTT
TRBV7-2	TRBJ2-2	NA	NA	CASSISRDTGELFF	TGTGCCAGCAGCATAAGTCGGGATACCGGGGAGCTGTTTTTT
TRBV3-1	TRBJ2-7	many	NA	CASGTEYEQYF	TGTGCCAGTGGGACGGAGTACGAGCAGTACTTC
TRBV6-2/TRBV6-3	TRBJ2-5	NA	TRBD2	CASSYVTWASGVQETQYF	TGTGCCAGCAGTTACGTTACGTGGGCTAGCGGGGTACAAGAGACCCAGTACTTC
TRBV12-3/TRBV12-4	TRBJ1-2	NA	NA	CASSKIAYGYTF	TGTGCCAGCAGTAAGATCGCTTATGGCTACACCTTC
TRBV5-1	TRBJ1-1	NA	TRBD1	CASSGGTVNTEAFF	TGCGCCAGCAGCGGGGGGACAGTGAACACTGAAGCTTTCTTT
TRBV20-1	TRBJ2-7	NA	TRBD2	CSARDLSGSRNEQYF	TGCAGTGCTAGAGATCTAAGCGGGAGTAGGAACGAGCAGTACTTC
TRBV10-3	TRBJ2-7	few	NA	CAISGTDGEQYF	TGTGCCATCAGTGGGACAGATGGTGAGCAGTACTTC
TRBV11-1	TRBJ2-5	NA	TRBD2	CASSPAPGTSGRREETQYF	TGTGCCAGCAGCCCCGCCCCGGGGACTAGCGGGCGGAGAGAAGAGACCCAGTACTTC
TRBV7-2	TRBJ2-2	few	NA	CASTNDRTGELFF	TGTGCCAGCACTAATGACAGAACCGGGGAGCTGTTTTTT
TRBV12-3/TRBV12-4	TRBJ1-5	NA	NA	CASSLVPISNQPQHF	TGTGCCAGCAGTTTGGTACCGATTAGCAATCAGCCCCAGCATTTT
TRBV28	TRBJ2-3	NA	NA	CASTKRARLADTQYF	TGTGCCAGCACCAAAAGGGCTAGACTCGCGGATACGCAGTATTTT
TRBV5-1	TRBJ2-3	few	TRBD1	CASSLTGESTDTQYF	TGCGCCAGCAGCTTGACAGGGGAAAGCACAGATACGCAGTATTTT
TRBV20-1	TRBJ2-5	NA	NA	CSALIGAQETQYF	TGCAGTGCCCTAATCGGGGCCCAAGAGACCCAGTACTTC
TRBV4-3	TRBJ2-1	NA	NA	CASSQALGGEQFF	TGCGCCAGCAGCCAAGCCTTGGGGGGCGAGCAGTTCTTC
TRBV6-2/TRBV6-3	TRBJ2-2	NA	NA	CASSHSYWTMNTGELFF	TGTGCCAGCAGTCACTCGTATTGGACAATGAACACCGGGGAGCTGTTTTTT
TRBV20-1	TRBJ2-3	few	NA	CSARDSHGLYRPDTQYF	TGCAGTGCTAGAGATTCTCATGGGCTATATCGACCGGATACGCAGTATTTT
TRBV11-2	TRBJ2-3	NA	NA	CASSLRARTDTQYF	TGTGCCAGCAGCTTAAGGGCACGCACAGATACGCAGTATTTT
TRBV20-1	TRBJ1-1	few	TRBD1	CSALKDRAPTEAFF	TGCAGTGCCCTAAAAGACAGGGCCCCCACTGAAGCTTTCTTT
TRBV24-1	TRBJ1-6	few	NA	CATSETAASPLHF	TGTGCCACCAGTGAGACAGCAGCTTCACCCCTCCACTTT